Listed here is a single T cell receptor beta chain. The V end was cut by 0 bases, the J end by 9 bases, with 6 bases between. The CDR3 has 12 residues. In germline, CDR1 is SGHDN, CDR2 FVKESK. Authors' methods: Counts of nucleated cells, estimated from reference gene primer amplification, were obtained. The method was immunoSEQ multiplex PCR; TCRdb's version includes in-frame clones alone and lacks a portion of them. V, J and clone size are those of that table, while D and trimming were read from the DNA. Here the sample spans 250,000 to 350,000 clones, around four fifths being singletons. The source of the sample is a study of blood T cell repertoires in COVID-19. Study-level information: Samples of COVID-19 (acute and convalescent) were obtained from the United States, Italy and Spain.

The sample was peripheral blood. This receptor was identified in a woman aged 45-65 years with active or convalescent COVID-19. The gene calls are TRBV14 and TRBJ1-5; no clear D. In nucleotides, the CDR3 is TGTGCCAGCAGCCAAGAGGTCGGGCCCCAGCATTTT. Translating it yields CASSQEVGPQHF. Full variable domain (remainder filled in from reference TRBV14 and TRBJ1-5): EAGVTQFPSHSVIEKGQTVTLRCDPISGHDNLYWYRRVMGKEIKFLLHFVKESKQDESGMPNNRFLAERTGGTYSTLKVQPAELEDSGVYFCASSQEVGPQHFGDGTRLSIL.